This TCR beta chain was captured in a study of response to subunit inactivated influenza vaccine. General study results and limits: The study's authors posited that every seasonal influenza vaccination enlists few new T cells.

A single record per CDR3 protein comes from TCRdb applying MiXCR to the RT-PCR reads. The data show 400,000 to 650,000 distinct CDR3 sequences, roughly 7.9% seen once. This clonotype appeared a few times. Its antigen is unidentified. CDR3 size: 14 residues. Germline V lookup: CDR1 SGHRS, CDR2 YFSETQ. V was trimmed by 1 base and J by 2 bases, leaving 9 bases between them. The source material was PBMCs from blood, sampled less than 30 months after vaccination. J is TRBJ1-1 and V is TRBV5-1, with D possibly being TRBD1 (6 bases). This receptor was identified in a man aged 45 to 70 who received an inactivated influenza vaccine. This chain's CDR3 is CASSLRQDNTEAFF. CDR3 nucleotide sequence: TGCGCCAGCAGCTTGAGACAGGACAACACTGAAGCTTTCTTT.